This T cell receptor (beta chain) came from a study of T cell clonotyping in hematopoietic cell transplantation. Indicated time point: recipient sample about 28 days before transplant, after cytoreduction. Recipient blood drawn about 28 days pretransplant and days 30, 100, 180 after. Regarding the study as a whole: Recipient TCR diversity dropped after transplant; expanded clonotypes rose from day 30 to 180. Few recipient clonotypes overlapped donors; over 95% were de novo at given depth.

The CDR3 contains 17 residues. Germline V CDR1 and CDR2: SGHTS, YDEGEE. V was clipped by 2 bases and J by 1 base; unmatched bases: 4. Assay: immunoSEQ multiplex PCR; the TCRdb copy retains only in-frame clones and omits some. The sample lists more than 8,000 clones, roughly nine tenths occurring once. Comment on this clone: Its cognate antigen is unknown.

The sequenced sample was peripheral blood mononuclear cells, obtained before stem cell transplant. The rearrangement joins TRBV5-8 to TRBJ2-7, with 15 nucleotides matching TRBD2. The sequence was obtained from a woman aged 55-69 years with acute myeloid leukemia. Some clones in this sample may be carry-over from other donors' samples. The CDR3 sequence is CASSFGTSGRKSYEQYF. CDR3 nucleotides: TGTGCCAGCAGCTTTGGGACTAGCGGGAGGAAATCCTACGAGCAGTACTTC.